Presented here are 9 T cell receptor beta chains from one specimen sequenced in a study of cytomegalovirus exposure and HLA in healthy donors. PCR was performed using 60 Vbeta and 13 Jbeta primers. The method was immunoSEQ multiplex PCR; TCRdb's version includes in-frame clones alone and lacks a portion of them. Counted here are approximately 75,000 clones, approximately 80% occurring once; the ten biggest clones make up under 20%. The specimen was PBMCs. The source is a man in his 70s in good health and CMV-seropositive.

As regards this clone: This sample includes further DNA sequences coding for the same CDR3. The rearrangement links TRBV5-1 to TRBJ2-3, with 7 bases identical to TRBD1. Per the germline V gene, CDR1 is SGHRS and CDR2 is YFSETQ. Trimming cost V 4 bases and J 2 bases; bases outside gene matches: 4. The length of the CDR3 is 14 residues. The DNA for the CDR3 is TGCGCCAGCAGCCTCGGACAGGACACAGATACGCAGTATTTT. Its protein is CASSLGQDTDTQYF.

The sample holds a few counts of this clone. The V gene is TRBV2, the J gene TRBJ2-1; 7 bases line up with TRBD2. Germline CDR1 SNHLY, CDR2 FYNNEI. V lost 4 bases to trimming and J lost 7 bases; unmatched junction nucleotides: 7. CDR3 length: 14 amino acids. The CDR3 loop is CASSGGRPGNEQFF. The CDR3 DNA is TGTGCCAGCAGTGGCGGGAGACCTGGGAATGAGCAGTTCTTC.

The rearrangement joins TRBV28 to TRBJ2-7; D is perhaps TRBD1 (5 bases). CDR1 is MDHEN and CDR2 is SYDVKM in the germline V gene. This CDR3 is built from 13 residues. V dropped 8 bases and J dropped 0 bases, with 11 bases sitting between them. The chain's CDR3 is CASLDSSSYEQYF. As DNA, the CDR3 is TGTGCCAGCCTCGACAGTAGCTCCTACGAGCAGTACTTC.

The V call is TRBV5-1, the J call TRBJ2-2, with TRBD1 identical over 7 bases. Trimming removed 4 bases from V and 6 bases from J; junction bases left unmatched: 3. The CDR3 loop spans 13 amino acids. CDR1 and CDR2 from the germline V gene are SGHRS and YFSETQ. The CDR3 region is CASSPRGPGELFF. The CDR3 DNA sequence: TGCGCCAGCAGCCCGAGGGGGCCCGGGGAGCTGTTTTTT. Together with reference TRBV5-1 and TRBJ2-2, the CDR3 gives the full variable domain: KAGVTQTPRYLIKTRGQQVTLSCSPISGHRSVSWYQQTPGQGLQFLFEYFSETQRNKGNFPGRFSGRQFSNSRSEMNVSTLELGDSALYLCASSPRGPGELFFGEGSRLTVL.

This clone was observed a handful of times. The genes are TRBV15 and TRBJ2-2; 7 nucleotides align to TRBD1. Looked up from germline, CDR1 is LNHNV and CDR2 is YYDKDF (reference sequence). The CDR3 is made up of 15 amino acids. Germline trimming cut 7 bases from V and 3 bases from J; bases unmatched to any gene: 8. The CDR3 sequence is CATKEGTGDTGELFF. CDR3 sequence (DNA): TGTGCCACCAAAGAGGGAACAGGGGACACCGGGGAGCTGTTTTTT.

The chain couples TRBV9 to TRBJ2-7, with 10 bases identical to TRBD2. CDR3 length: 15 residues. Germline V gene lookup returns CDR1 SGDLS and CDR2 YYNGEE. After removal of 4 bases from V and 0 bases from J, the junction contained 4 bases not matched to a gene. The CDR3 DNA follows: TGTGCCAGCAGCCGAGCGGGGGGGCACTCCTACGAGCAGTACTTC. The encoded protein is CASSRAGGHSYEQYF.

The chain is built from TRBV2 and TRBJ2-7; TRBD1 matches at 12 bases. Germline CDR1 SNHLY, CDR2 FYNNEI. Trimming cost V 7 bases and J 5 bases; bases outside gene matches: 6. This CDR3 region has 14 residues. The CDR3 protein is CASTPGQGANEQYF. CDR3 bases: TGTGCCAGCACCCCGGGACAGGGGGCCAACGAGCAGTACTTC.

V usage is TRBV7-6 and J usage is TRBJ2-5; no definite D call. This CDR3 spans 14 amino acids. With 0 bases removed from V and 4 bases from J, the gap between germline ends came to 9 bases. Germline lookup yields CDR1 SGHVS and CDR2 FNYEAQ. As DNA, the CDR3 is TGTGCCAGCAGCTTAGCCGGAGCGACAGAGACCCAGTACTTC. This encodes CASSLAGATETQYF.

V and J are TRBV9 and TRBJ2-7; 7 positions match TRBD2. Germline V gives CDR1 SGDLS, CDR2 YYNGEE. Unmatched junction bases numbered 9, after V lost 4 bases and J lost 2 bases. The CDR3 totals 15 residues. The CDR3 region has the DNA TGTGCCAGCAGCCCCGTGGGAGGGAGCGCCTACGAGCAGTACTTC. It yields the protein CASSPVGGSAYEQYF.